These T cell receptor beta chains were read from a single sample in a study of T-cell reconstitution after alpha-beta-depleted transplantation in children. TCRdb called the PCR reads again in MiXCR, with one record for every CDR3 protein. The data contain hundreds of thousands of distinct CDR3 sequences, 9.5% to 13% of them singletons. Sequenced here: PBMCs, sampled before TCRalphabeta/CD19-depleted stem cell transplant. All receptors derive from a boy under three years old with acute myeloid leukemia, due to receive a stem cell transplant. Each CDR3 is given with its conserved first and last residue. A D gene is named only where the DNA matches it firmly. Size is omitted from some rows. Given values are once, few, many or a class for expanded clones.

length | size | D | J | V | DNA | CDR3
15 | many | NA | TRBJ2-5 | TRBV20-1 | TGCAGTGCTAGCCATATGCCGGACAGTCAAGAGACCCAGTACTTC | CSASHMPDSQETQYF
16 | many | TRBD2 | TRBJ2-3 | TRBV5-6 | TGTGCCAGCAGCTTCCCGGGACTAGCGGAACCAGATACGCAGTATTTT | CASSFPGLAEPDTQYF
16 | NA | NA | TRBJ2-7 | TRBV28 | TGTGCCAGCAGGTCCCGGGCAGGAGTAAGCCTTTACGAGCAGTACTTC | CASRSRAGVSLYEQYF
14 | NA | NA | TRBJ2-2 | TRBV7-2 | TGTGCCAGCAGCTTAATGGCTGCGACCGGGGAGCTGTTTTTT | CASSLMAATGELFF
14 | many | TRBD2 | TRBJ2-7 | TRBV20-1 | TGCAGTGCTAGGAGAGCGGGGGGGCCTCACGAGCAGTACTTC | CSARRAGGPHEQYF
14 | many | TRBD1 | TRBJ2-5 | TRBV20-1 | TGCAGTGCTACCACAGGGGGAAAGAGGGAGACCCAGTACTTC | CSATTGGKRETQYF
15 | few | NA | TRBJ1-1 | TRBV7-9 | TGTGCCAGCAGCCCAGCCGGGACACCGAACACTGAAGCTTTCTTT | CASSPAGTPNTEAFF
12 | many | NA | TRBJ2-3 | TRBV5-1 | TGCGCCAGCAGTCTCGCAAGGGATACGCAGTATTTT | CASSLARDTQYF
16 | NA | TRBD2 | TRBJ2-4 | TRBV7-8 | TGTGCCAGCAGCTTAGTCGGCGGGGGGGCTGGAAACATTCAGTACTTC | CASSLVGGGAGNIQYF
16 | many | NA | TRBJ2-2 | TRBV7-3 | TGTGCCAGCAGCTTAGTTGGCGGTTCGAACACCGGGGAGCTGTTTTTT | CASSLVGGSNTGELFF
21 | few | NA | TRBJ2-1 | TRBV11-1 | TGTGCCAGCAGCTTACCTATTGCCTTCTCCGGGACGGTCAGCTCCTACAATGAGCAGTTCTTC | CASSLPIAFSGTVSSYNEQFF
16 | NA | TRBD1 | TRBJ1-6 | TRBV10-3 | TGTGCCATCAGTGGGACAGGGGTTCGGTATAATTCACCCCTCCACTTT | CAISGTGVRYNSPLHF
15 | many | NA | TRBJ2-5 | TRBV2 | TGTGCCAGCAGTGAACTGGGAACCAACCAAGAGACCCAGTACTTC | CASSELGTNQETQYF
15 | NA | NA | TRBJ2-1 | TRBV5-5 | TGTGCCAGCAGCCGTCCTAGGGCAGCCTACAATGAGCAGTTCTTC | CASSRPRAAYNEQFF
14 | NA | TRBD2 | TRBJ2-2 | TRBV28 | TGTGCCAGCGGAAGACTAGCGGGGACCGGGGAGCTGTTTTTT | CASGRLAGTGELFF
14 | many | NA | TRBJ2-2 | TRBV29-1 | TGCAGCGTTGGGCGCGGCCAGTTGACCGGGGAGCTGTTTTTT | CSVGRGQLTGELFF
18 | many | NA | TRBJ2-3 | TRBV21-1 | TGTGCCAGCAGCCCAAGAACTAGCAGGAGACCTCGGGGAGATACGCAGTATTTT | CASSPRTSRRPRGDTQYF
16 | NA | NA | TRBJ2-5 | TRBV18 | TGTGCCAGCTCACCACCCAGGGGCCGGCTACACGAGACCCAGTACTTC | CASSPPRGRLHETQYF
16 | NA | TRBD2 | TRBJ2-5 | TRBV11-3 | TGTGCCAGCAGCCATAGTAGCGGGGTGCCTCAAGAGACCCAGTACTTC | CASSHSSGVPQETQYF
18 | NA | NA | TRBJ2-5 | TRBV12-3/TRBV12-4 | TGTGCCAGCAGTTACTTAGCTCAAGTAGGCGGGTACCAAGAGACCCAGTACTTC | CASSYLAQVGGYQETQYF
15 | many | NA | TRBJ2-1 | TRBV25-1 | TGTGCCAGCAGTGAAGGCAGGCACTCCTACAATGAGCAGTTCTTC | CASSEGRHSYNEQFF
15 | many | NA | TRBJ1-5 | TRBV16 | TGTGCCAGCAGCCAAGGAAACAGGGAAAATCAGCCCCAGCATTTT | CASSQGNRENQPQHF
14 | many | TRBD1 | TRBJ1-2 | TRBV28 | TGTGCCAGCGGTAGACAGGGAGGTAACTATGGCTACACCTTC | CASGRQGGNYGYTF
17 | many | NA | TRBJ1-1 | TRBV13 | TGTGCCAGCAGCTTAGGCCGGGGCGCGGCACCAAACACTGAAGCTTTCTTT | CASSLGRGAAPNTEAFF
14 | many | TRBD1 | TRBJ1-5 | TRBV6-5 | TGTGCCAGCAGTCAGGGGGCGAGCAATCAGCCCCAGCATTTT | CASSQGASNQPQHF
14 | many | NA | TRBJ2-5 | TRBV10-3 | TGTGCCATCAGCCGGAAGGGAGCCCAAGAGACCCAGTACTTC | CAISRKGAQETQYF
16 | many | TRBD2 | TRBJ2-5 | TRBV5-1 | TGCGCCAGCAGCCCGGGACTAGCGGGACTCAAAGAGACCCAGTACTTC | CASSPGLAGLKETQYF
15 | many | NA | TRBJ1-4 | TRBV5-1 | TGCGCCAGCAGTAGGGCGGTTGCAACTAATGAAAAACTGTTTTTT | CASSRAVATNEKLFF
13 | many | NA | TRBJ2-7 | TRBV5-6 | TGTGCCAGCAGCTGGGGAGACTTCTACGAGCAGTACTTC | CASSWGDFYEQYF
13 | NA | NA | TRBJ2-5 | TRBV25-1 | TGTGCCAGCAGTGAATCAGGGTTGGAGACCCAGTACTTC | CASSESGLETQYF
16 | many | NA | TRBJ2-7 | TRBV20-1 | TGCAGTGCTAGAGATCTTGCTTCCAGGGGTACGGGCGAGCAGTACTTC | CSARDLASRGTGEQYF
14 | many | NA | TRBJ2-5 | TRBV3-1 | TGTGCCAGCAGCCCGCGGGACGCGGGAGAGACCCAGTACTTC | CASSPRDAGETQYF
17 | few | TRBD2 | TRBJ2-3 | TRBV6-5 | TGTGCCAGCAGTTATGGTGCTAGCGGGGGTCGCACAGATACGCAGTATTTT | CASSYGASGGRTDTQYF
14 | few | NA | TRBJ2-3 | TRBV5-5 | TGTGCCAGCGGCGGAGTACTAGCAACAGATACGCAGTATTTT | CASGGVLATDTQYF
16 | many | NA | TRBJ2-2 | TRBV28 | TGTGCCAGCAGTTTTTCGGGGGGCCTTAACACCGGGGAGCTGTTTTTT | CASSFSGGLNTGELFF
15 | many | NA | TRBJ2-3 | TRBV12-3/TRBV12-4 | TGTGCCAGCAGTTTTACGGGGTCTAGCACAGATACGCAGTATTTT | CASSFTGSSTDTQYF
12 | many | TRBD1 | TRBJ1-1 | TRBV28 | TGTGCCAGCACGGAGGACAGGCTTGAAGCTTTCTTT | CASTEDRLEAFF
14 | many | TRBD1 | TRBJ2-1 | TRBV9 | TGTGCCAGCGGTCCCGGGACAGGACTCAATGAGCAGTTCTTC | CASGPGTGLNEQFF
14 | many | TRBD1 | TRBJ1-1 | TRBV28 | TGTGCCAGCAGTTTATTACACAGGGGAAGTGAAGCTTTCTTT | CASSLLHRGSEAFF
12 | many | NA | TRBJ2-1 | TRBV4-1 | TGCGCCAGCAGCCAAGATCGAGGCGAGCAGTTCTTC | CASSQDRGEQFF
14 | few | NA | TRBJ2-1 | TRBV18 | TGTGCCAGCTCACCACCGGTTGACTCCGATAAGGGGTTCTTC | CASSPPVDSDKGFF
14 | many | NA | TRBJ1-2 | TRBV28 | TGTGCCAGCAGTTTGGCCAGGGGTTACTATGGCTACACCTTC | CASSLARGYYGYTF
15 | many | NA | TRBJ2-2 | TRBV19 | TGTGCCAGTAGTTTCCGGGACCTGAACACCGGGGAGCTGTTTTTT | CASSFRDLNTGELFF
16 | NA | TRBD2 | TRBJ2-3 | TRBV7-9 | TGTGCCAGCAGCGCCCGAGCGGGAGCCCGCACAGATACGCAGTATTTT | CASSARAGARTDTQYF
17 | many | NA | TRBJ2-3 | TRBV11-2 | TGTGCCAGCAGCTTAATCCTAGCGTCTCCTAGCACAGATACGCAGTATTTT | CASSLILASPSTDTQYF
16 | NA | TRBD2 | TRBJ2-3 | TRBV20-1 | TGCAGTGCTAGTGACCTAGCGGGAGGACGCACAGATACGCAGTATTTT | CSASDLAGGRTDTQYF